This T cell receptor (beta chain) was observed in a study of T cell changes during pregnancy in multiple sclerosis. Here immunoSEQ multiplex PCR was the method, and the copy in TCRdb shows in-frame clones only, minus some. The sample lists approximately 28,000 clones, just over 90% occurring once. The sequencing used peripheral blood, collected in the first trimester of pregnancy. This clonotype was sampled from a female donor in good health, enrolled as a control in a pregnancy study.

DNA for the CDR3: TGTGCCAGCAGCCAAGATTTTGGAGGGGTCTATGGCTACACCTTC. Protein product: CASSQDFGGVYGYTF. This sequence joins TRBV14 and TRBJ1-2, with D maybe TRBD1 (5 bases). The CDR3 contains 15 residues. Trimming took off 0 bases at V and 4 bases at J, with 12 bases between the two ends. From germline, CDR1 is SGHDN and CDR2 FVKESK.